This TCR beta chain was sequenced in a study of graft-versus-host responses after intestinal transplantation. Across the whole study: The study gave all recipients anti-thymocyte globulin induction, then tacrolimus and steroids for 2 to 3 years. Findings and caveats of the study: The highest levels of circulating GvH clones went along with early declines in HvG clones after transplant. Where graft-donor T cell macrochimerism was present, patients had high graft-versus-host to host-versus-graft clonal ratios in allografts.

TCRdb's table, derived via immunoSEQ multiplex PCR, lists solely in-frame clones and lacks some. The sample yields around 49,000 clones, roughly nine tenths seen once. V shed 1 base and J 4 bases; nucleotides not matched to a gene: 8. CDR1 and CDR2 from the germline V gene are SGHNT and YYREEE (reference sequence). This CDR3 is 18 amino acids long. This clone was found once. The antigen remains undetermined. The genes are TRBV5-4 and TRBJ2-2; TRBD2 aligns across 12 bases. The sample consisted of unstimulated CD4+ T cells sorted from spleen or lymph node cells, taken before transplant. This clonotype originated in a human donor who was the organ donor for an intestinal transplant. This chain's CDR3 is CASSLRKLAGGVTGELFF. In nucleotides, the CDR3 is TGTGCCAGCAGCTTGAGAAAACTAGCGGGAGGAGTCACCGGGGAGCTGTTTTTT.